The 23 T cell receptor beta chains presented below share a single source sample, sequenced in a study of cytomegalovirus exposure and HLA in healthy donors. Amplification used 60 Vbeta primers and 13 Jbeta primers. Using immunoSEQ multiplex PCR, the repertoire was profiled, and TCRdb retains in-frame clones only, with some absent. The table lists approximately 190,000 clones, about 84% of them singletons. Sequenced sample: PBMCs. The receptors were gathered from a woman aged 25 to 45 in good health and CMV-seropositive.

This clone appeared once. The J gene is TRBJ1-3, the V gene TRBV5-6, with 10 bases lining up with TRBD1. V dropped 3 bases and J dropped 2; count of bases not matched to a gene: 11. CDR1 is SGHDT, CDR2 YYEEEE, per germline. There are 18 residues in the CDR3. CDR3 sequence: CASSSFLSGTGAGNTIYF. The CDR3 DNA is TGTGCCAGCAGCTCCTTTTTATCCGGGACAGGGGCTGGAAACACCATATATTTT.

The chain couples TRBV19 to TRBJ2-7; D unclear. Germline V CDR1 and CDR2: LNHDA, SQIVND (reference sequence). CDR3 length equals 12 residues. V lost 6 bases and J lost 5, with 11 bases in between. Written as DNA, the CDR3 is TGTGCCAGTAGCCCGAGGATGGACGAGCAGTACTTC. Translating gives CASSPRMDEQYF.

The CDR3 DNA follows: TGTGCCAGCAGCGCATCCCAGGGCCCAGCTAACTATGGCTACACCTTC. It specifies CASSASQGPANYGYTF. The rearrangement links TRBV7-9 to TRBJ1-2; weak D call: TRBD1 (5 bases). Germline CDR1 is SEHNR and CDR2 is FQNEAQ (reference sequence). The V and J ends lost 5 bases and 0 bases respectively, with 16 bases between them. The CDR3 length is 16 residues.

CDR3 bases: TGTGCCAGCAGCTTAGATCCGGGACAGGGCTACGAGCAGTACTTC. Protein product: CASSLDPGQGYEQYF. The chain recombines TRBV11-2 with TRBJ2-7; 9 nucleotides align to TRBD1. J lost 3 bases, V lost 0 bases, and 3 bases had no gene match. CDR1 and CDR2 from the germline V gene are SGHAT and FQNNGV. This CDR3 is 15 amino acids long. The entire variable domain, with the rest obtained from reference TRBV11-2 and TRBJ2-7, is as follows: EAGVAQSPRYKIIEKRQSVAFWCNPISGHATLYWYQQILGQGPKLLIQFQNNGVVDDSQLPKDRFSAERLKGVDSTLKIQPAKLEDSAVYLCASSLDPGQGYEQYFGPGTRLTVT.

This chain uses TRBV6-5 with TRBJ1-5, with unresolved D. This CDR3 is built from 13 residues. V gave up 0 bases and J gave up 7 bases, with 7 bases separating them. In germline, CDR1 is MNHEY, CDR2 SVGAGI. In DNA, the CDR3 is TGTGCCAGCAGTTACTCGAGATACCAGCCCCAGCATTTT. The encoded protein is CASSYSRYQPQHF.

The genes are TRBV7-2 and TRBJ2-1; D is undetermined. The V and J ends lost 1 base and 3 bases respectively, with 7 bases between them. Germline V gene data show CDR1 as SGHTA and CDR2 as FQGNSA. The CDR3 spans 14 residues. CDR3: CASSLGLDYNEQFF. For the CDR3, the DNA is TGTGCCAGCAGCTTAGGACTTGACTACAATGAGCAGTTCTTC.

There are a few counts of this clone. CDR3 in amino acids: CASSIGQGTDTQYF. The CDR3 DNA sequence: TGTGCCAGCAGTATTGGACAGGGCACAGATACGCAGTATTTT. The chain employs TRBV27 and TRBJ2-3, with 7 bases lining up with TRBD1. V gave up 5 bases and J gave up 1 base; unmatched junction bases: 3. This CDR3 is built from 14 residues. Germline lookup yields CDR1 MNHEY and CDR2 SMNVEV (reference sequence).

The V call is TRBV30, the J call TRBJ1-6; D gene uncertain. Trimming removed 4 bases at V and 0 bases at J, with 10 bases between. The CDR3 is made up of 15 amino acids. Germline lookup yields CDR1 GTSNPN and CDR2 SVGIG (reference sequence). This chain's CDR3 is CAWNFGGSYNSPLHF. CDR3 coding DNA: TGTGCCTGGAACTTCGGCGGCTCCTATAATTCACCCCTCCACTTT.

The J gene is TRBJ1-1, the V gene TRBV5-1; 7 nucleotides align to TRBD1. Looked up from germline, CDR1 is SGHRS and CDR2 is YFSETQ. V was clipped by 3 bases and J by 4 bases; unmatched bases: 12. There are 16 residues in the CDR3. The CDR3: CASSYLIGGDSTEAFF. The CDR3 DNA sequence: TGCGCCAGCAGCTACCTTATAGGGGGCGATAGCACTGAAGCTTTCTTT.

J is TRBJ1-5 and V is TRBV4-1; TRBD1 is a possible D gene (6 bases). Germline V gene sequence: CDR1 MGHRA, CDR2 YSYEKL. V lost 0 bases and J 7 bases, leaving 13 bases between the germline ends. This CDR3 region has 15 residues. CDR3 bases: TGCGCCAGCAGCCAAGAACCCGGGGGGCGACAGCCCCAGCATTTT. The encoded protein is CASSQEPGGRQPQHF.

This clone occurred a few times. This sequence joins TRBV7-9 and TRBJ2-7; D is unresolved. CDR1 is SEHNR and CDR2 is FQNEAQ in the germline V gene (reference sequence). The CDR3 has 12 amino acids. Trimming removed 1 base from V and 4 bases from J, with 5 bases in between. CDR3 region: CASSLGDYEQYF. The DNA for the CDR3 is TGTGCCAGCAGCTTAGGCGATTACGAGCAGTACTTC.

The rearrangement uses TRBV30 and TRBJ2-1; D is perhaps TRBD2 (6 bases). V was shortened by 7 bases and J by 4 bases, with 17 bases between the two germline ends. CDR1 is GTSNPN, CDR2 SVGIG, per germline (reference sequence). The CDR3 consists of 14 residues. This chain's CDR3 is CASSTGTPYNEQFF. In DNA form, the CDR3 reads TGTGCCTCATCTACCGGGACTCCTTACAATGAGCAGTTCTTC. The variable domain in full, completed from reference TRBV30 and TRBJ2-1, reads SQTIHQWPATLVQPVGSPLSLECTVEGTSNPNLYWYRQAAGRGLQLLFYSVGIGQISSEVPQNLSASRPQDRQFILSSKKLLLSDSGFYLCASSTGTPYNEQFFGPGTRLTVL.

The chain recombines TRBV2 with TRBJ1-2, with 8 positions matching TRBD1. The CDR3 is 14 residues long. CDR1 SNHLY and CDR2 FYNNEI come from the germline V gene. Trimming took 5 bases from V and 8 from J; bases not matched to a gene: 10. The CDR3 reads CASSPVGRGQGYTF. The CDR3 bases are TGTGCCAGCAGTCCTGTTGGCAGGGGGCAAGGCTACACCTTC. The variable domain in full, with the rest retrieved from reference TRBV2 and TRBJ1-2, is EPEVTQTPSHQVTQMGQEVILRCVPISNHLYFYWYRQILGQKVEFLVSFYNNEISEKSEIFDDQFSVERPDGSNFTLKIRSTKLEDSAMYFCASSPVGRGQGYTFGSGTRLTVV.

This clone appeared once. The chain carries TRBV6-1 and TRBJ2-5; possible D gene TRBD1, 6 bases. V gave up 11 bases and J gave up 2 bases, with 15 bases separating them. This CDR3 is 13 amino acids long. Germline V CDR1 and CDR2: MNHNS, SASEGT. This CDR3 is CAVHRTEQETQYF. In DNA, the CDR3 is TGTGCCGTCCACCGGACAGAACAAGAGACCCAGTACTTC.

The CDR3, as DNA: TGCGCCAGCAGCCAAGAGGGAAGGGGCTACGAGCAGTACTTC. Translation: CASSQEGRGYEQYF. The gene calls are TRBV4-1 and TRBJ2-5; maybe TRBD1 (5 bases). The J call is in doubt because the DNA end fits TRBJ2-7 better. CDR1 is MGHRA, CDR2 YSYEKL, per germline. The CDR3 totals 14 residues.

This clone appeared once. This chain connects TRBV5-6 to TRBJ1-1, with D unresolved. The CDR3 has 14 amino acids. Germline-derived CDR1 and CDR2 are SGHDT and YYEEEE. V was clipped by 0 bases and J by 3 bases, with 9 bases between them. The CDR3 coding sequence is TGTGCCAGCAGCTTGGCCGGAGGAGACACTGAAGCTTTCTTT. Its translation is CASSLAGGDTEAFF.

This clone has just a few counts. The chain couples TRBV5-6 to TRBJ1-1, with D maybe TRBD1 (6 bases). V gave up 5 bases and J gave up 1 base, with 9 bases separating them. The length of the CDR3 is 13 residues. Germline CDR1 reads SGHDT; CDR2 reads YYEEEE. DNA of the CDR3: TGTGCCAGCAGAATACAGGGGAACACTGAAGCTTTCTTT. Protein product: CASRIQGNTEAFF.

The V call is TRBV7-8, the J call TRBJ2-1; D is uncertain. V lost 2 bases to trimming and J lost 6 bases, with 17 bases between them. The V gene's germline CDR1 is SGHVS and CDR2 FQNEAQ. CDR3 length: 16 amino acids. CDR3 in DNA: TGTGCCAGCAGCTTATATTTTGGCGGTACGGGCAATGAGCAGTTCTTC. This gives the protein CASSLYFGGTGNEQFF.

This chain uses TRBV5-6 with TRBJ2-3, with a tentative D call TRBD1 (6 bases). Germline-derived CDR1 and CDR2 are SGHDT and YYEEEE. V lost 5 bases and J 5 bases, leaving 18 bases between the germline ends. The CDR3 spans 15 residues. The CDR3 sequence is CASRPTVLQGDTQYF. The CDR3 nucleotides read TGTGCCAGCAGACCGACAGTCCTACAGGGAGATACGCAGTATTTT.

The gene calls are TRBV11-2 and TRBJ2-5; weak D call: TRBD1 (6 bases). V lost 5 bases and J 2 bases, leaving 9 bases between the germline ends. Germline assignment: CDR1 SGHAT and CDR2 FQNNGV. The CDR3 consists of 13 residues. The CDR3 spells CASSPGQQETQYF. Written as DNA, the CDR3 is TGTGCCAGCAGCCCCGGACAGCAAGAGACCCAGTACTTC.

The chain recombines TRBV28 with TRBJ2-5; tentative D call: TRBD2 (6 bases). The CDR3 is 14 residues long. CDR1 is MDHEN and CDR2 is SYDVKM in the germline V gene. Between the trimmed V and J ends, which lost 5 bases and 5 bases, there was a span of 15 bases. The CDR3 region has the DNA TGTGCCAGCAGTCCATGGCGGGGCCGTGAGACCCAGTACTTC. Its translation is CASSPWRGRETQYF.

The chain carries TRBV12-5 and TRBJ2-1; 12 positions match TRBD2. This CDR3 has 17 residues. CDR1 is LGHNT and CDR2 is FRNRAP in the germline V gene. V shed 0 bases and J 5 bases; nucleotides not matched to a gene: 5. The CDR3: CASGLVPSGGADNEQFF. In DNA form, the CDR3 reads TGTGCTAGTGGTTTGGTACCTAGCGGGGGGGCAGACAATGAGCAGTTCTTC.

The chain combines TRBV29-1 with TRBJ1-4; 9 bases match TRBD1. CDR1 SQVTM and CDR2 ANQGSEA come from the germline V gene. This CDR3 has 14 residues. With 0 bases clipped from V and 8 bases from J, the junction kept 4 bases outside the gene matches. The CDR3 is CSVEEGTGTEKLFF. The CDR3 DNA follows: TGCAGCGTTGAAGAAGGGACAGGGACAGAAAAACTGTTTTTT.